A single sample gave rise to the 8 T cell receptor beta chains below, sequenced in a study of T cells in tuberculosis. Measured with immunoSEQ multiplex PCR; TCRdb has only the in-frame clones, and not every one. Here the sample spans 35,000 to 55,000 clones, 90% to 95% being singletons. The sequencing input was PBMCs. The receptors derive from a donor aged 10-29 years with latent tuberculosis or without tuberculosis infection.

The V call is TRBV10-3, the J call TRBJ1-5; TRBD1 matches 8 bases. J was trimmed by 7 bases and V by 4 bases; bases with no gene match: 12. Germline V gene sequence: CDR1 ENHRY, CDR2 SYGVKD. CDR3 length: 16 residues. CDR3 region: CAISGTGTLLGQPQHF. CDR3 nucleotides: TGTGCCATCAGTGGGACAGGGACTCTCCTGGGGCAGCCCCAGCATTTT.

The chain joins TRBV2 to TRBJ1-2; D might be TRBD1 (6 bases). Germline lookup yields CDR1 SNHLY and CDR2 FYNNEI. The V end was cut by 7 bases, the J end by 1 base, with 16 bases between. The CDR3 covers 15 residues. CDR3 in amino acids: CASTDWTDINYGYTF. For the CDR3, the DNA is TGTGCCAGCACTGATTGGACAGACATTAACTATGGCTACACCTTC.

The chain is built from TRBV19 and TRBJ1-5; D is unclear. The germline CDR1 and CDR2 sequences are LNHDA and SQIVND (reference sequence). Deletions cut 0 bases from V and 4 bases from J, with 4 bases between. The CDR3 covers 13 residues. The CDR3 DNA follows: TGTGCCAGTAGTATAGAGAGGAATCAGCCCCAGCATTTT. As protein: CASSIERNQPQHF. Combining the CDR3 with reference TRBV19 and TRBJ1-5 gives the whole variable domain DGGITQSPKYLFRKEGQNVTLSCEQNLNHDAMYWYRQDPGQGLRLIYYSQIVNDFQKGDIAEGYSVSREKKESFPLTVTSAQKNPTAFYLCASSIERNQPQHFGDGTRLSIL.

This clone appeared once. The chain couples TRBV6-5 to TRBJ2-3, with 8 bases identical to TRBD2. Germline CDR1 reads MNHEY; CDR2 reads SVGAGI. The CDR3 runs 14 residues. J gave up 4 bases and V 7 bases, and 7 bases lay outside the gene matches. CDR3 sequence (DNA): TGTGCCAGCACCAAAGGACTAGCTTCAGATACGCAGTATTTT. Translated: CASTKGLASDTQYF.

The chain combines TRBV7-2 with TRBJ1-5; TRBD1 aligns across 10 bases. This CDR3 is 15 amino acids long. Germline-derived CDR1 and CDR2 are SGHTA and FQGNSA. After removal of 1 base from V and 7 bases from J, the junction contained 4 bases not matched to a gene. In nucleotides, the CDR3 is TGTGCCAGCAGCTTAGGACAGGGGGCCGGGCAGCCCCAGCATTTT. It specifies CASSLGQGAGQPQHF.

J is TRBJ1-2 and V is TRBV7-2; 7 bases map to TRBD1. CDR3 length equals 15 residues. Germline CDR1 reads SGHTA; CDR2 reads FQGNSA. The ends lost 1 base at V and 8 bases at J; junction bases unmatched: 10. The CDR3 loop reads CASSLETTGFGGYTF. The CDR3 coding sequence is TGTGCCAGCAGCTTAGAAACGACAGGGTTTGGCGGCTACACCTTC.

J is TRBJ1-5 and V is TRBV7-8, with D tentatively TRBD1 (5 bases). The CDR3 extends over 15 amino acids. V shed 1 base and J shed 12 bases, with 19 bases lying between them. Germline CDR1 reads SGHVS; CDR2 reads FQNEAQ. CDR3 nucleotides: TGTGCCAGCAGCTTAGACGGACAACAGCTTAGGGTCCAGCATTTT. It specifies CASSLDGQQLRVQHF.

This chain uses TRBV6-5 with TRBJ2-3; TRBD2 agrees at 7 bases. The CDR3 totals 14 residues. Losses at the gene ends were 5 bases for V and 4 bases for J; bases not matched to a gene: 6. Germline V gene lookup returns CDR1 MNHEY and CDR2 SVGAGI. The CDR3 nucleotides are TGTGCCAGCAGTCCCGACGGGGGGTCAGATACGCAGTATTTT. It codes for CASSPDGGSDTQYF.